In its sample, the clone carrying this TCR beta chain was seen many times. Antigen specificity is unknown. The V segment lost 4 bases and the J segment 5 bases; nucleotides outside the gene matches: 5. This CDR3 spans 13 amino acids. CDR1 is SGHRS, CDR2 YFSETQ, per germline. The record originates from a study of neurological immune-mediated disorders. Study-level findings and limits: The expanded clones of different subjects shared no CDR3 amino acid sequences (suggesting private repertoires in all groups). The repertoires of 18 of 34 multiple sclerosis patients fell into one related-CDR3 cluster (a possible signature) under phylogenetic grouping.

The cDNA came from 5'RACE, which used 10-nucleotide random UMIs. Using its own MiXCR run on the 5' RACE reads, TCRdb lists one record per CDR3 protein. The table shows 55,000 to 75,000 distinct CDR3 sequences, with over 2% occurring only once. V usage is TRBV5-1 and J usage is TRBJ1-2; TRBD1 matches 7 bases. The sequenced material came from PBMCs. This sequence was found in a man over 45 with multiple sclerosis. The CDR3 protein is CASSDGTVYGYTF. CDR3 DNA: TGCGCCAGCAGCGATGGGACAGTGTATGGCTACACCTTC.